This T cell receptor beta chain was documented in a study of blood T cell repertoires in COVID-19. Study in general: The United States, Italy and Spain provided the acute and convalescent COVID-19 samples. PBMCs, B-cell-depleted T cells, or T cells provided the cDNA or gDNA that made up the material.

CDR1 is KGHDR and CDR2 is SFDVKD in the germline V gene. V was pared by 5 bases and J by 10 bases, with 17 bases between. The CDR3 sequence is 14 residues long. Under the authors' procedure: Counts of nucleated cells, estimated from reference gene primer amplification, were obtained. Produced via immunoSEQ multiplex PCR; TCRdb's table is partial and in-frame only. The DNA was the basis for D and trimming; V, J and clone size are from that table. The sample records nearly 55,000 clones, more than 60% being singletons. Sequencing was carried out using peripheral blood. This clonotype was obtained from a human donor with active or convalescent COVID-19. The donor label of this sample is uncertain. The J gene is TRBJ2-1, the V gene TRBV24-1; possible D gene TRBD1, 6 bases. The chain's CDR3 is CATSAGQTTGEQFF. In DNA form, the CDR3 reads TGTGCCACCAGTGCGGGACAAACGACCGGGGAGCAGTTCTTC.